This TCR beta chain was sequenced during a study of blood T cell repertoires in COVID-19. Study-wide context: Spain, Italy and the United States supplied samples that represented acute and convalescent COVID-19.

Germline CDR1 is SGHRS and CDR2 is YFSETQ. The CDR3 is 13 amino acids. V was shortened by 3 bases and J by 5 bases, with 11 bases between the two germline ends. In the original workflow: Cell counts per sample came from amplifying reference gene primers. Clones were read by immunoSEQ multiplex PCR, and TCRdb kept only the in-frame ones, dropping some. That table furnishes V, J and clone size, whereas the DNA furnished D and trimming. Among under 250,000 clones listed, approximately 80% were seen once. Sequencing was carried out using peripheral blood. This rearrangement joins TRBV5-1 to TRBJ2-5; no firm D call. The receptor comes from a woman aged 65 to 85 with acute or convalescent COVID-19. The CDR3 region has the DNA TGCGCCAGCAGCTACGGCGGTCTTGAGACCCAGTACTTC. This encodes CASSYGGLETQYF.